This TCR beta chain was captured by sequencing in a study of control samples from healthy donors and cancer patients. CDR3 length: 14 residues. Trimming removed 7 bases from V and 0 bases from J, with 11 bases in between. The germline V gene has CDR1 SGHTA and CDR2 FQGNSA. The data were produced by immunoSEQ multiplex PCR, yet TCRdb's version contains in-frame clones alone and is incomplete. Among about 2,000 clones listed, 75% to 80% were seen once. Input material: formalin-fixed, paraffin-embedded tissue. V gene TRBV7-2 combines with J gene TRBJ2-3; D remains ambiguous. The source of this sequence is a female donor with lung cancer. Written as DNA, the CDR3 is TGTGCCAGCAACCTACTTACTAGCACAGATACGCAGTATTTT. Amino acid sequence: CASNLLTSTDTQYF.